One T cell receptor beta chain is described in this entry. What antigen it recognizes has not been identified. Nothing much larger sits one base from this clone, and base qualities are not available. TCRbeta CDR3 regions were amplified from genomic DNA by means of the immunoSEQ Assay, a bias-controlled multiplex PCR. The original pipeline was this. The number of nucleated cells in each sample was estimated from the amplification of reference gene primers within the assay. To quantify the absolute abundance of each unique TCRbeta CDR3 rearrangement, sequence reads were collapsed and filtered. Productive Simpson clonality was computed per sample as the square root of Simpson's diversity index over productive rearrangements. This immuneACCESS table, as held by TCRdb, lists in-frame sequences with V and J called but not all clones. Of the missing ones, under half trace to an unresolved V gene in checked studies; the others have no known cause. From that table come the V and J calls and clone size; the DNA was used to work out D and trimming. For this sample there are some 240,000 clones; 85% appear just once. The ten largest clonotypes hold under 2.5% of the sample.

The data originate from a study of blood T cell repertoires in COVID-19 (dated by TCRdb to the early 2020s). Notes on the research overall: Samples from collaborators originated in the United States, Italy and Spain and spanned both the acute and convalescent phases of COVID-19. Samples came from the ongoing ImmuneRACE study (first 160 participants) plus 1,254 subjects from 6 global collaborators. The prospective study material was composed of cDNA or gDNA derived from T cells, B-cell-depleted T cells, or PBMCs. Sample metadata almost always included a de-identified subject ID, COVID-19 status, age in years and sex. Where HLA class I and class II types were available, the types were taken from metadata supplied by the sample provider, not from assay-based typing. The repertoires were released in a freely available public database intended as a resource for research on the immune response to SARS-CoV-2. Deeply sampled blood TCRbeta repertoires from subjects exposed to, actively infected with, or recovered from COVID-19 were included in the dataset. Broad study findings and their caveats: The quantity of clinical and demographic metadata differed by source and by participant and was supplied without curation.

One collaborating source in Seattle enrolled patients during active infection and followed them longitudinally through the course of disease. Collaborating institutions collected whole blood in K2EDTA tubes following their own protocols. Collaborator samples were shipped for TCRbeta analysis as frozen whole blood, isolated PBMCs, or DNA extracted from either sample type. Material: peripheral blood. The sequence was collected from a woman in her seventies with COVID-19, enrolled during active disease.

The DNA sequence follows: TGCGCCAGCAGCCCAGCCTATAGCGGGGGGGCCACAGATACGCAGTATTTT. It translates to CASSPAYSGGATDTQYF. The chain employs TRBV5-1 and TRBJ2-3; the central 11 bases match TRBD2. CDR1 is given as SGHRS and CDR2 as YFSETQ, both from the germline V gene. CDR3 length: 17 amino acids, cysteine to phenylalanine. Only the CDR3 portion is preserved as DNA: 51 bases, with reading frame beginning at the first base. Compared with germline, V lacks 4 bases and J lacks 2 bases; bases without a gene match: 9.